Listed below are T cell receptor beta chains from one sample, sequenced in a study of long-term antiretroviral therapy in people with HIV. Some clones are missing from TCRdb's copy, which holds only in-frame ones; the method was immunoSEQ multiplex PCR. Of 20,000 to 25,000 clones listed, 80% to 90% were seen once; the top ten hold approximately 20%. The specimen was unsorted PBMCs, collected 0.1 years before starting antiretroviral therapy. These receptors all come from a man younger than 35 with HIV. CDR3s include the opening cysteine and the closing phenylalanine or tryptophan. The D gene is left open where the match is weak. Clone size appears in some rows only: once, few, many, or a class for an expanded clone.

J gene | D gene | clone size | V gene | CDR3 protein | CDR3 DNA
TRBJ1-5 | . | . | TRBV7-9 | CASSPGGNQPQHF | TGTGCCAGCAGCCCGGGGGGAAATCAGCCCCAGCATTTT
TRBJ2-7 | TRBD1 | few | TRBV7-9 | CASSPKAGTGDRREQYF | TGTGCCAGCAGCCCTAAAGCCGGGACAGGGGATCGACGGGAGCAGTACTTC
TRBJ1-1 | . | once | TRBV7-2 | CASSFPYGRNTEAFF | TGTGCCAGCAGCTTCCCTTACGGGAGGAACACTGAAGCTTTCTTT
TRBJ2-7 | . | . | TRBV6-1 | CASSPALGEQYF | TGTGCCAGCAGCCCAGCGCTTGGCGAGCAGTACTTC
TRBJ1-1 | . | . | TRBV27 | CASSLKGTPAEAFF | TGTGCCAGCAGTTTAAAAGGGACTCCAGCTGAAGCTTTCTTT
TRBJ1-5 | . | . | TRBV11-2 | CASSLELGGGQPQHF | TGTGCCAGCAGCTTAGAGTTAGGGGGGGGCCAGCCCCAGCATTTT
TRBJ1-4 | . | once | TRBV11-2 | CASSPIGGANEKLFF | TGTGCCAGCAGCCCCATAGGGGGGGCTAATGAAAAACTGTTTTTT
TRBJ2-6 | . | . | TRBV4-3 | CASSQVWGSSGANVLTF | TGCGCCAGCAGCCAAGTCTGGGGGTCCTCTGGGGCCAACGTCCTGACTTTC
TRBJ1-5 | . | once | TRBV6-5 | CASSRDGNQPQHF | TGTGCCAGCAGTCGGGACGGGAATCAGCCCCAGCATTTT
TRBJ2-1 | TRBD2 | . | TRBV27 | CASSFGLAGKEQFF | TGTGCCAGCAGTTTCGGACTAGCGGGAAAAGAGCAGTTCTTC
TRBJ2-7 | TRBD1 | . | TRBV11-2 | CASEPGQGSYEQYF | TGTGCCAGCGAGCCGGGACAGGGCTCCTACGAGCAGTACTTC
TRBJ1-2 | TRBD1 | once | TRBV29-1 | CSVYGQGASYGYTF | TGCAGCGTGTACGGACAGGGGGCTAGCTATGGCTACACCTTC
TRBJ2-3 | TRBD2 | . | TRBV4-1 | CASSRTGLAGSLTGTDTQYF | TGCGCCAGCAGCCGCACCGGACTAGCGGGGTCATTGACCGGCACAGATACGCAGTATTTT
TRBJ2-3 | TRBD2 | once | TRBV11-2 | CASSPGLAGGITDTQYF | TGTGCCAGCAGCCCAGGACTAGCGGGGGGGATTACAGATACGCAGTATTTT
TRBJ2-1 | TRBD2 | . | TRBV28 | CASSPGTSGTSYNEQFF | TGTGCCAGCAGTCCCGGGACTAGCGGCACCTCCTACAATGAGCAGTTCTTC
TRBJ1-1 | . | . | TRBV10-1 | CASSEGEPNTEAFF | TGCGCCAGCAGTGAAGGGGAACCGAACACTGAAGCTTTCTTT
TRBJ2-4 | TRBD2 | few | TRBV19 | CASSIGGLVWAKNIQYF | TGTGCCAGTAGTATAGGTGGACTAGTCTGGGCCAAAAACATTCAGTACTTC
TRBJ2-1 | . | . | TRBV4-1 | CASSQRGRAEYNEQFF | TGCGCCAGCAGCCAACGCGGCCGGGCAGAATACAATGAGCAGTTCTTC
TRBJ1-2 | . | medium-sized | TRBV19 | CASSIAAGEYGYTF | TGTGCCAGTAGTATAGCGGCCGGGGAATATGGCTACACCTTC
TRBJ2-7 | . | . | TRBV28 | CASSSSYEQYF | TGTGCCAGCAGTTCATCCTACGAGCAGTACTTC
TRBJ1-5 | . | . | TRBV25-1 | CASRRGDQPQHF | TGTGCCAGCAGGAGAGGGGATCAGCCCCAGCATTTT
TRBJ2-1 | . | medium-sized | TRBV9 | CASSVEGGPGNEQFF | TGTGCCAGCAGCGTGGAGGGGGGGCCGGGCAATGAGCAGTTCTTC
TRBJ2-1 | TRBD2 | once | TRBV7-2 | CASTKLAGGGEQFF | TGTGCCAGCACGAAACTAGCGGGAGGGGGTGAGCAGTTCTTC
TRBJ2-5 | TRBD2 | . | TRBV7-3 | CASSLTGLEQETQYF | TGTGCCAGCAGCTTAACGGGACTAGAGCAAGAGACCCAGTACTTC
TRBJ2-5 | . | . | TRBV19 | CASSISPHGMETQYF | TGTGCCAGTAGTATTAGTCCACACGGCATGGAGACCCAGTACTTC
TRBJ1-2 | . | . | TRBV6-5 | CASSYLGGYTF | TGTGCCAGCAGTTACTTGGGGGGCTACACCTTC
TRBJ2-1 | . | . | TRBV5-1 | CASSLDRPDNEQFF | TGCGCCAGCAGCTTGGACCGGCCTGACAATGAGCAGTTCTTC
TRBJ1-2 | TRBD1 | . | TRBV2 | CASTPLETGGNLDGYTF | TGTGCCAGCACCCCCCTAGAGACAGGGGGTAATCTGGATGGCTACACCTTC
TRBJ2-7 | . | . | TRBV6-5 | CASSSPWGPEQYF | TGTGCCAGCAGTTCCCCTTGGGGGCCCGAGCAGTACTTC